This TCR beta chain appears in the sequencing data of a study of CD8 T cell repertoires and HIV-1 epitope variants. Generated by immunoSEQ multiplex PCR, the TCRdb table keeps only in-frame clones and is missing some. Of about 5,000 clones listed, less than 70% are singletons. CDR1 and CDR2 (germline): LNHDA, SQIVND (reference sequence). Trimming took 8 bases from V and 3 from J; bases not matched to a gene: 6. The CDR3 has 15 residues. As concerns this clone: Its antigen is not identified.

The chain employs TRBV19 and TRBJ2-2, with 10 bases lining up with TRBD1. The sample comprised cultured CD8+ T cells derived from PBMCs. The clonotype originates from a male donor with HIV. As DNA, the CDR3 is TGTGCCAGTCTAGGGGGACAGGGGTACACCGGGGAGCTGTTTTTT. It is translated as CASLGGQGYTGELFF. Full variable domain (rest looked up from reference TRBV19 and TRBJ2-2): DGGITQSPKYLFRKEGQNVTLSCEQNLNHDAMYWYRQDPGQGLRLIYYSQIVNDFQKGDIAEGYSVSREKKESFPLTVTSAQKNPTAFYLCASLGGQGYTGELFFGEGSRLTVL.